This T cell receptor (beta chain) was identified during a study of T cells in Graves' hyperthyroidism and ophthalmopathy. The study based diagnoses on clinical symptoms, serum thyroxine and TRAb, thyroid ultrasound and orbital computed tomography. Trimming took off 8 bases at V and 0 bases at J, with 17 bases between the two ends. CDR3 size: 16 residues. Per the germline V gene, CDR1 is MNHNS and CDR2 is SASEGT. The source material, RNA transcripts, was used to amplify TCR beta CDR3 regions. The HTBI primer set drove a first-round RT-PCR of the TCR CDR3. TCRdb recomputed calls from the multiplex PCR reads with MiXCR, one row per CDR3 protein. The top ten clones hold about 27% of a sample with 300,000 to 450,000 distinct CDR3 sequences, 15% to 19% of them seen once. This clonotype was seen repeatedly, ten times or more.

The V gene is TRBV6-1, the J gene TRBJ2-1; a possible D gene is TRBD1 (5 bases). The sequenced material came from blood. This TCR came from a woman aged 18 to 35 with Graves' hyperthyroidism that later progressed to Graves' ophthalmopathy. The DNA of the CDR3 is TGTGCCAGCCCTTCCAGTAGGGGCCGCTCCTACAATGAGCAGTTCTTC. It specifies CASPSSRGRSYNEQFF.